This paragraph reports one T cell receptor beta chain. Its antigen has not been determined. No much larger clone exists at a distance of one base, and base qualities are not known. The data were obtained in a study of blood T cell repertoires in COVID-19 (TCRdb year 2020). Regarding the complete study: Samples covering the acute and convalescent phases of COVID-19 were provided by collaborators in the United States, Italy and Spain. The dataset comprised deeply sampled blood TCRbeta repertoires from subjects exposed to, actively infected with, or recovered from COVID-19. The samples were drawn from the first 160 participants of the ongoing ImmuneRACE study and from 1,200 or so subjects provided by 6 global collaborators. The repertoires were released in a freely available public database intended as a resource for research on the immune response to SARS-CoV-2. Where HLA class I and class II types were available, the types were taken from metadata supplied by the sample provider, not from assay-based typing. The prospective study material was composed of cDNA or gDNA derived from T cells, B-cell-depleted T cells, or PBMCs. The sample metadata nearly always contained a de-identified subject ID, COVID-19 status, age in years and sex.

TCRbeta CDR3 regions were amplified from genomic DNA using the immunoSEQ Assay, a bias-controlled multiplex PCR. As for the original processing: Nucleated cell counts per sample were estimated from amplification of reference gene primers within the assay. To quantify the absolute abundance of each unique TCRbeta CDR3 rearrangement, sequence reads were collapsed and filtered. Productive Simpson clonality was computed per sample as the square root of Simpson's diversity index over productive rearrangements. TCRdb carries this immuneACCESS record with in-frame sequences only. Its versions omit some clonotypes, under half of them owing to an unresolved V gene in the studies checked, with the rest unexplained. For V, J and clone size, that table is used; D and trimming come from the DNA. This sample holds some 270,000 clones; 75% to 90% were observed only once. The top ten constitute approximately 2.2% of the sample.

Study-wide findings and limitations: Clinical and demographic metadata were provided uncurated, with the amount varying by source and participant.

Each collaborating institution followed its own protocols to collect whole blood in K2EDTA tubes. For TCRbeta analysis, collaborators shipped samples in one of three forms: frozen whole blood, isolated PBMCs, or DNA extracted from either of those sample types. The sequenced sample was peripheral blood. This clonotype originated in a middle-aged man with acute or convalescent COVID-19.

The CDR3: CATSDPTGIVTGELFF. The bases are TGTGCCACCAGTGATCCGACGGGGATTGTCACCGGGGAGCTGTTTTTT. Here the chain combines TRBV24-1 and TRBJ2-2, with TRBD2 tentatively as D gene (5 bases match). The CDR3 spans 16 residues, from the cysteine through the phenylalanine. The read is trimmed to its CDR3 DNA, 48 bases read in frame from base 1. V drops 3 bases and J drops 4 bases, leaving 14 bases in between. The germline V gene yields KGHDR for CDR1 and SFDVKD for CDR2.